Shown below are 30 T cell receptor beta chains from a single sample sequenced in a study of radiation and T cells in renal cell carcinoma. Libraries were prepared by immunoSEQ multiplex PCR; TCRdb keeps only in-frame clonotypes and omits some of them. The table includes approximately 83,000 clones, approximately 86% detected once. The time point is: blood 4 weeks post-SBRT, at nephrectomy. Treatment defined: 15 Gy SBRT to primary tumor, nephrectomy 4 weeks later. The material was blood, obtained from a patient whose treatment included radiotherapy and nephrectomy. These receptors were taken from a man aged 50 to 60 with renal cell carcinoma.

In DNA, the CDR3 is TGCGCCAGCAGCTTGGCCGGGACTAGCTCCTACAATGAGCAGTTCTTC. Residues: CASSLAGTSSYNEQFF. V is TRBV5-1 and J is TRBJ2-1; 8 nucleotides line up with TRBD2. This CDR3 has 16 residues. CDR1 is SGHRS, CDR2 YFSETQ, per germline. The J segment lost 0 bases and the V segment lost 0 bases, leaving 2 bases of the junction unmatched.

This clone appeared a few times. V gene TRBV6-5 combines with J gene TRBJ1-1; tentative D call: TRBD1 (5 bases). This CDR3 contains 14 residues. Trimming left V 5 bases short and J 4 bases short, with 14 bases between. The germline gives CDR1 MNHEY, CDR2 SVGAGI. The CDR3 here is CASSTRVYGTEAFF. CDR3 in DNA: TGTGCCAGCAGTACCAGGGTCTACGGCACTGAAGCTTTCTTT.

The rearrangement joins TRBV4-2 to TRBJ1-1; D not resolved. CDR3 size: 13 residues. V lost 1 base to trimming and J lost 4 bases, with 7 bases between them. Germline assignment: CDR1 LGHNA and CDR2 YNFKEQ. The CDR3 reads CASSQGLVTEAFF. In DNA form, the CDR3 reads TGTGCCAGCAGCCAAGGGCTTGTCACTGAAGCTTTCTTT.

This clone has just a few counts. The rearrangement links TRBV7-6 to TRBJ1-4; 8 nucleotides agree with TRBD1. Germline V lookup: CDR1 SGHVS, CDR2 FNYEAQ. The CDR3 runs to 14 residues. With 3 bases clipped from V and 7 bases from J, the junction kept 4 bases outside the gene matches. The CDR3 region has the DNA TGTGCCAGCAGCTTTGGACAGGGAGGTGAAAAACTGTTTTTT. Its protein product is CASSFGQGGEKLFF.

The chain uses TRBV25-1 and TRBJ1-3; TRBD1 is a possible D gene (5 bases). CDR1 and CDR2 (germline): MGHDK, SYGVNS. V lost 3 bases and J lost 7, with 16 bases in between. The CDR3 length is 15 residues. The CDR3 DNA reads TGTGCCAGCAGTGAGGGGGGATTTGGCAGCAACACCATATATTTT. It specifies CASSEGGFGSNTIYF.

The chain is built from TRBV29-1 and TRBJ1-4; 8 positions match TRBD1. Germline trimming cut 0 bases from V and 7 bases from J; bases unmatched to any gene: 7. Germline CDR1 reads SQVTM; CDR2 reads ANQGSEA. The CDR3 covers 15 residues. The CDR3 sequence is CSVEDQGAGSEKLFF. The DNA for the CDR3 is TGCAGCGTTGAAGATCAGGGGGCCGGGAGTGAAAAACTGTTTTTT.

V is TRBV19 and J is TRBJ1-5, with 9 bases that match TRBD1. CDR3 length equals 15 residues. CDR1 and CDR2 (germline): LNHDA, SQIVND (reference sequence). V was clipped by 7 bases and J by 7 bases; unmatched bases: 11. The CDR3 loop is CASMRLGQGGQPQHF. DNA for the CDR3: TGTGCCAGTATGCGGTTGGGACAGGGCGGGCAGCCCCAGCATTTT.

The chain joins TRBV5-1 to TRBJ2-7, with TRBD1 matching over 9 bases. Germline-derived CDR1 and CDR2 are SGHRS and YFSETQ. With 3 bases clipped from V and 2 bases from J, the junction kept 6 bases outside the gene matches. The CDR3 extends over 15 amino acids. CDR3 in DNA: TGCGCCAGCAGCTCGGGACAGGGCCTCGCCTACGAGCAGTACTTC. This codes for CASSSGQGLAYEQYF.

The V gene is TRBV5-8, the J gene TRBJ2-3, with TRBD2 matching over 11 bases. This CDR3 is built from 16 residues. CDR1 and CDR2 (germline): SGHTS, YDEGEE. J lost 4 bases, V lost 6 bases, and 10 bases had no gene match. In DNA form, the CDR3 reads TGTGCCAGCACCGATCCCCTAGCGGGGGGCGCAGATACGCAGTATTTT. Encoded protein: CASTDPLAGGADTQYF.

The chain combines TRBV5-1 with TRBJ2-1; 9 bases map to TRBD2. Germline V gene data show CDR1 as SGHRS and CDR2 as YFSETQ. This CDR3 comprises 16 residues. V was clipped by 0 bases and J by 8 bases; unmatched bases: 9. CDR3 sequence reads: CASSLDGTSRGDEQFF. Here the CDR3 DNA reads TGCGCCAGCAGCTTGGACGGGACTAGCCGGGGGGATGAGCAGTTCTTC. Drawing the rest from reference TRBV5-1 and TRBJ2-1, the complete variable domain is KAGVTQTPRYLIKTRGQQVTLSCSPISGHRSVSWYQQTPGQGLQFLFEYFSETQRNKGNFPGRFSGRQFSNSRSEMNVSTLELGDSALYLCASSLDGTSRGDEQFFGPGTRLTVL.

V gene TRBV5-1 combines with J gene TRBJ2-5; 9 nucleotides align to TRBD2. Germline V gene data show CDR1 as SGHRS and CDR2 as YFSETQ. CDR3 length: 15 amino acids. With V trimmed by 2 bases and J by 1 base, 3 bases remained unmatched. The CDR3 sequence is CASSFSGSTQETQYF. CDR3 sequence (DNA): TGCGCCAGCAGCTTTAGCGGGAGCACCCAAGAGACCCAGTACTTC.

The chain combines TRBV7-2 with TRBJ2-7; the D gene is possibly TRBD2 (6 bases). Germline V gene lookup returns CDR1 SGHTA and CDR2 FQGNSA. V lost 5 bases to trimming and J lost 5 bases, with 19 bases between them. The length of the CDR3 is 15 residues. CDR3: CASSAGLTRAHEQYF. CDR3 nucleotides: TGTGCCAGCAGCGCGGGCCTGACTAGGGCCCACGAGCAGTACTTC.

As regards this clone: The junction shows a germline mismatch at one end, possibly a read error. The chain is built from TRBV6-5 and TRBJ2-7, with 11 nucleotides matching TRBD1. CDR1 is MNHEY and CDR2 is SVGAGI in the germline V gene. This CDR3 is 14 amino acids long. The DNA of the CDR3 is TGTGCCAGCAGTTACGGGGACAGGGGGTACGCGCAGTACTTC. Translated, it gives CASSYGDRGYAQYF.

The chain couples TRBV6-5 to TRBJ1-1; D call uncertain. There are 13 residues in the CDR3. The V end lost 7 bases, the J end lost 4 bases, and 13 bases lay between the germline ends. CDR1 and CDR2 (germline): MNHEY, SVGAGI. In DNA form, the CDR3 reads TGTGCCAGCATTCGGAGTACGGGCACTGAAGCTTTCTTT. Translation gives CASIRSTGTEAFF.

The chain joins TRBV7-6 to TRBJ2-7; 7 bases map to TRBD1. The CDR3 contains 13 residues. Germline CDR1 and CDR2: SGHVS and FNYEAQ. J was trimmed by 3 bases and V by 5 bases; bases with no gene match: 4. As DNA, the CDR3 is TGTGCCAGCAGCAAGGGACAGCTCTACGAGCAGTACTTC. Residues: CASSKGQLYEQYF.

The chain has TRBV30 and TRBJ2-5, with D unresolved. This CDR3 contains 13 residues. Germline loops: CDR1 GTSNPN, CDR2 SVGIG (reference sequence). The V end lost 3 bases, the J end lost 3 bases, and 11 bases lay between the germline ends. The CDR3 DNA is TGTGCCTGGAGGGAAGATAATAAAGAGACCCAGTACTTC. Amino acids: CAWREDNKETQYF.

The chain carries TRBV7-9 and TRBJ2-5, with 7 bases fitting TRBD1. Germline V gene lookup returns CDR1 SEHNR and CDR2 FQNEAQ (reference sequence). CDR3 length equals 18 residues. V trimming: 2 bases; J trimming: 5 bases; junction bases outside the gene matches: 17. DNA for the CDR3: TGTGCCAGCAGCTTAAATTATCGGACAGGCGTGATCGGGGAGACCCAGTACTTC. Protein: CASSLNYRTGVIGETQYF.

The J gene is TRBJ2-1, the V gene TRBV9; 8 bases align to TRBD2. CDR1 and CDR2 from the germline V gene are SGDLS and YYNGEE. Unmatched junction bases numbered 4, after V lost 0 bases and J lost 2 bases. The CDR3 has 16 amino acids. CDR3 DNA: TGTGCCAGCAGCGTAGGTCGCGGGAGGACCTACAATGAGCAGTTCTTC. Protein sequence: CASSVGRGRTYNEQFF.

This clone was found once. CDR3 sequence (DNA): TGTGCCAGCTCACTGACGGAAGGGCCTGGAAACACCATATATTTT. Translating it yields CASSLTEGPGNTIYF. This sequence joins TRBV18 and TRBJ1-3; D gene uncertain. From germline, CDR1 is KGHSH and CDR2 LQKENI. Trimming removed 4 bases at V and 2 bases at J, with 12 bases between. The CDR3 is 15 amino acids.

The rearrangement uses TRBV5-1 and TRBJ2-1, with D possibly TRBD2 on 6 matching bases. Deletions cut 6 bases from V and 6 bases from J, with 13 bases between. The CDR3 extends over 13 amino acids. Germline values: CDR1 SGHRS, CDR2 YFSETQ. The CDR3, as DNA: TGCGCCAGCACGGGGGTTTGGGGCAATGAGCAGTTCTTC. Translating it yields CASTGVWGNEQFF.

The gene calls are TRBV7-9 and TRBJ2-5; D is possibly TRBD2 (5 bases). CDR3 length: 16 amino acids. V shed 2 bases and J shed 5 bases, with 18 bases lying between them. Germline V lookup: CDR1 SEHNR, CDR2 FQNEAQ (reference sequence). In nucleotides, the CDR3 is TGTGCCAGCAGCTTATTTAGGGCAGGCCCGGGGGAGACCCAGTACTTC. Amino acids: CASSLFRAGPGETQYF.

This chain links TRBV19 with TRBJ2-2, with D perhaps TRBD2 (5 bases). Germline V CDR1 and CDR2: LNHDA, SQIVND (reference sequence). This CDR3 is 14 amino acids long. V dropped 7 bases and J dropped 0 bases, with 9 bases sitting between them. The CDR3 nucleotides are TGTGCCAGTATTACTAGATCGAACACCGGGGAGCTGTTTTTT. Its protein is CASITRSNTGELFF.

The chain carries TRBV7-8 and TRBJ2-1, with 9 bases fitting TRBD2. Per germline, CDR1 SGHVS and CDR2 FQNEAQ. The CDR3 spans 19 residues. The V and J ends lost 0 bases and 6 bases, in that order; junction bases with no gene match: 15. This chain's CDR3 is CASSLALAGALSGSNEQFF. The CDR3 bases are TGTGCCAGCAGCTTAGCTTTAGCGGGGGCCCTCTCGGGGTCCAATGAGCAGTTCTTC.

This chain joins TRBV11-2 and TRBJ2-5; D ambiguous. The V gene lost 7 bases and the J gene lost 2 bases, with 14 bases spanning the gap. In germline, CDR1 is SGHAT, CDR2 FQNNGV. The CDR3 length is 14 residues. The CDR3 nucleotides read TGTGCCAGCACCCACTGGACGGTACAAGAGACCCAGTACTTC. It encodes CASTHWTVQETQYF.

The J gene is TRBJ2-1, the V gene TRBV5-1; no clear D gene. Germline V gives CDR1 SGHRS, CDR2 YFSETQ. The CDR3 is 13 amino acids. Between the trimmed V and J ends, which lost 1 base and 7 bases, there was a span of 9 bases. Here the CDR3 DNA reads TGCGCCAGCAGCTTGATTTCGGTTAATGAGCAGTTCTTC. This encodes CASSLISVNEQFF.

This clone was recorded once. The V gene is TRBV7-8, the J gene TRBJ2-7; D unclear. With 4 bases removed from V and 1 base from J, the gap between germline ends came to 5 bases. The CDR3 is 12 residues long. Germline values: CDR1 SGHVS, CDR2 FQNEAQ. CDR3 bases: TGTGCCAGCAGCTACGGTTCCTACGAGCAGTACTTC. This sequence encodes CASSYGSYEQYF.

V is TRBV7-2 and J is TRBJ2-1; 10 bases line up with TRBD2. The CDR3 runs 16 residues. Germline V gene data show CDR1 as SGHTA and CDR2 as FQGNSA. V shed 5 bases, J shed 5 bases, and the junction held 9 bases outside the gene matches. In DNA form, the CDR3 reads TGTGCCAGCAGCAGAACCAGCGGGGGGGCAGACAATGAGCAGTTCTTC. Amino acid sequence: CASSRTSGGADNEQFF.

On this clone: Other DNA sequences in this sample translate to the same CDR3. V usage is TRBV5-1 and J usage is TRBJ1-3; possible D gene TRBD1, 6 bases. There are 14 residues in the CDR3. The germline gives CDR1 SGHRS, CDR2 YFSETQ. The V end was cut by 4 bases, the J end by 1 base, with 9 bases between. The CDR3 sequence: CASSPGDSGNTIYF. The CDR3 bases are TGCGCCAGCAGCCCAGGGGATTCTGGAAACACCATATATTTT. The full variable domain, rest sourced from reference TRBV5-1 and TRBJ1-3, is KAGVTQTPRYLIKTRGQQVTLSCSPISGHRSVSWYQQTPGQGLQFLFEYFSETQRNKGNFPGRFSGRQFSNSRSEMNVSTLELGDSALYLCASSPGDSGNTIYFGEGSWLTVV.

This chain uses TRBV27 with TRBJ1-1; no reliable D call. Germline lookup yields CDR1 MNHEY and CDR2 SMNVEV (reference sequence). V lost 5 bases, J lost 6 bases, and 16 bases lay in between. CDR3 length: 14 residues. The CDR3 DNA reads as TGTGCCAGCAGTCCCTCCCGGGTAATAGCTGAAGCTTTCTTT. Translation: CASSPSRVIAEAFF.

J is TRBJ2-1 and V is TRBV29-1; D remains ambiguous. Per the germline V gene, CDR1 is SQVTM and CDR2 is ANQGSEA. The CDR3 spans 10 residues. V was shortened by 3 bases and J by 5 bases, with 2 bases between the two germline ends. The CDR3 DNA sequence: TGCAGCGTTGACGACAATGAGCAGTTCTTC. It translates to CSVDDNEQFF.